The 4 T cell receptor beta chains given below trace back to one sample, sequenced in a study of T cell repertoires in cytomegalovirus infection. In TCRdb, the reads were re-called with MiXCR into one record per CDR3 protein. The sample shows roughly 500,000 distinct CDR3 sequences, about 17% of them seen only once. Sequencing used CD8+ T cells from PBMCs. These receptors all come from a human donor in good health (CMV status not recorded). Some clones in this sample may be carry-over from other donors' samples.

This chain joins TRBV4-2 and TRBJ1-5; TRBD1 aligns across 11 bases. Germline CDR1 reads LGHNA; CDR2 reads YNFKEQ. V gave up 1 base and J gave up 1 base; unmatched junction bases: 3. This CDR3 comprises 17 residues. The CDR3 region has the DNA TGTGCCAGCAGCCAAGGGACAGGGGGCGAAAGCAATCAGCCCCAGCATTTT. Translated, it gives CASSQGTGGESNQPQHF.

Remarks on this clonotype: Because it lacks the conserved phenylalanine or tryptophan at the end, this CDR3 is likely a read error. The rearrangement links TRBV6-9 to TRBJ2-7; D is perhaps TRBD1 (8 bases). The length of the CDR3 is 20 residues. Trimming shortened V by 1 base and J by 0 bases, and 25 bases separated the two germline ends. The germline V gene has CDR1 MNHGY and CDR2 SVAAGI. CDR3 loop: CASSYYRDRPGLGISYEQYY. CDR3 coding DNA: TGTGCCAGCAGTTATTATAGGGACAGGCCCGGACTAGGGATCTCCTACGAGCAGTACTAC.

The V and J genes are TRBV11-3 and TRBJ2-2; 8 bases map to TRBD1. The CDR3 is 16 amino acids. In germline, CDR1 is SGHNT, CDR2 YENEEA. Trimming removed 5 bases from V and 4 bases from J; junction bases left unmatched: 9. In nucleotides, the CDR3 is TGTGCCAGCAGCCTCCGGACAGGGCGGGTCACCGGGGAGCTGTTTTTT. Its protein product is CASSLRTGRVTGELFF. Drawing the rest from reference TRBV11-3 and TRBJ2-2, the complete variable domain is EAGVVQSPRYKIIEKKQPVAFWCNPISGHNTLYWYLQNLGQGPELLIRYENEEAVDDSQLPKDRFSAERLKGVDSTLKIQPAELGDSAVYLCASSLRTGRVTGELFFGEGSRLTVL.

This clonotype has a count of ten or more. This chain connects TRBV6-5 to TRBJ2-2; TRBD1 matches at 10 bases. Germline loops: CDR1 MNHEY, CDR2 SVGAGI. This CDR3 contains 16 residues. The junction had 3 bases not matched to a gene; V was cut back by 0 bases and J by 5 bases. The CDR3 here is CASSYSRDRGTGELFF. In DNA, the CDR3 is TGTGCCAGCAGTTACTCGAGGGACAGGGGTACCGGGGAGCTGTTTTTT.